The 19 T cell receptor beta chains below all came from one sample that was sequenced in a study of technical replicates of blood from a handful of donors. The table came from immunoSEQ multiplex PCR; TCRdb's copy has only in-frame clones and leaves some out. The repertoire holds 55,000 to 75,000 clones, over 75% seen once, with about 5.2% in the top ten. The sample was PBMCs. Receptors originate from a human donor in good health. Some clones in this sample may be carry-over from other donors' samples.

This clone was seen a single time. The J gene is TRBJ2-2, the V gene TRBV10-3; 9 bases agree with TRBD1. J was trimmed by 7 bases and V by 0 bases; bases with no gene match: 24. The CDR3 covers 22 residues. Germline-derived CDR1 and CDR2 are ENHRY and SYGVKD. The DNA for the CDR3 is TGTGCCATCAGTGAGTCGTCGTCGATTTCACGTGGACAGGGGCCGAGTAGCGGGGAGCTGTTTTTT. Translated, it gives CAISESSSISRGQGPSSGELFF.

The J gene is TRBJ2-7, the V gene TRBV4-3; 8 bases map to TRBD2. This CDR3 region has 14 residues. V was pared by 4 bases and J by 4 bases, with 6 bases of the junction left unmatched. Germline lookup yields CDR1 LGHNA and CDR2 YSLEER. CDR3 coding DNA: TGCGCCAGCAGCCGCCTAAGCGGGAGTTACGAGCAGTACTTC. It encodes CASSRLSGSYEQYF.

V is TRBV9 and J is TRBJ1-2; 8 bases align to TRBD1. Per germline, CDR1 SGDLS and CDR2 YYNGEE. CDR3 length: 15 amino acids. J lost 4 bases, V lost 0 bases, and 5 bases had no gene match. CDR3 protein: CASSVADGQGYGYTF. The CDR3 DNA follows: TGTGCCAGCAGCGTAGCCGACGGACAGGGCTATGGCTACACCTTC.

The V call is TRBV10-3, the J call TRBJ2-1, with TRBD1 matching 10 bases. The CDR3 has 13 residues. Germline CDR1 ENHRY, CDR2 SYGVKD. J was trimmed by 9 bases and V by 11 bases; bases with no gene match: 10. The CDR3: CAVRTGGEGEQFF. For the CDR3, the DNA is TGTGCCGTTAGGACAGGGGGTGAGGGTGAGCAGTTCTTC.

The chain is built from TRBV5-8 and TRBJ2-2, with TRBD1 identical over 12 bases. V was pared by 4 bases and J by 4 bases, with 5 bases of the junction left unmatched. The CDR3 sequence is 16 residues long. CDR1 and CDR2 (germline): SGHTS, YDEGEE. The CDR3: CASSVGTGGITGELFF. The CDR3 region has the DNA TGTGCCAGCAGCGTCGGGACAGGGGGCATCACCGGGGAGCTGTTTTTT.

This sequence joins TRBV9 and TRBJ1-3; 7 bases fit TRBD1. J gave up 0 bases and V 2 bases, and 5 bases lay outside the gene matches. This CDR3 has 16 residues. Germline V lookup: CDR1 SGDLS, CDR2 YYNGEE. This chain's CDR3 is CASSVRGDSSGNTIYF. DNA for the CDR3: TGTGCCAGCAGCGTGAGAGGGGACAGCTCTGGAAACACCATATATTTT.

With respect to this clone: A read error may account for a junction end that differs from germline. V is TRBV5-1 and J is TRBJ2-2; 7 nucleotides align to TRBD2. From germline, CDR1 is SGHRS and CDR2 YFSETQ. This CDR3 is built from 16 residues. CDR3 residues: CAGSSLADANTGELFF. The CDR3 DNA reads as TGCGCCGGCAGCTCTCTAGCGGATGCGAACACCGGGGAGCTGTTTTTT.

This clone was picked up a small number of times. V is TRBV7-8 and J is TRBJ1-2, with TRBD1 matching over 10 bases. The CDR3 runs to 16 residues. CDR1 and CDR2 (germline): SGHVS, FQNEAQ. The ends lost 4 bases at V and 3 bases at J; junction bases unmatched: 8. The CDR3 sequence: CASSYWVGQGDYGYTF. Written as DNA, the CDR3 is TGTGCCAGCAGCTATTGGGTTGGACAGGGGGACTATGGCTACACCTTC.

This sequence joins TRBV19 and TRBJ2-7; D is perhaps TRBD1 (8 bases). CDR3 length: 16 amino acids. Germline V gene lookup returns CDR1 LNHDA and CDR2 SQIVND (reference sequence). Trimming took 5 bases from V and 2 from J, leaving 19 bases between them. CDR3 in amino acids: CASSENHRGGTYEQYF. The CDR3 DNA is TGTGCCAGTAGTGAAAATCACAGGGGGGGCACCTACGAGCAGTACTTC. Using reference TRBV19 and TRBJ2-7 for the parts outside the CDR3, the full variable domain is DGGITQSPKYLFRKEGQNVTLSCEQNLNHDAMYWYRQDPGQGLRLIYYSQIVNDFQKGDIAEGYSVSREKKESFPLTVTSAQKNPTAFYLCASSENHRGGTYEQYFGPGTRLTVT.

V is TRBV7-2 and J is TRBJ1-2; D gene unclear. Trimming removed 6 bases from V and 5 bases from J, with 16 bases in between. From germline, CDR1 is SGHTA and CDR2 FQGNSA. CDR3 length: 14 amino acids. CDR3 nucleotides: TGTGCCAGCAGTTCGCAGGAGGCCTCTTATGGCTACACCTTC. Amino acids: CASSSQEASYGYTF.

The chain couples TRBV9 to TRBJ2-1; 9 nucleotides line up with TRBD2. The CDR3 runs 16 residues. The ends lost 0 bases at V and 5 bases at J; junction bases unmatched: 6. The germline gives CDR1 SGDLS, CDR2 YYNGEE. CDR3 in DNA: TGTGCCAGCAGCGTAGGCGGGACTAGCTTCGACAATGAGCAGTTCTTC. This sequence encodes CASSVGGTSFDNEQFF.

The chain links TRBV9 to TRBJ1-4, with D possibly matching TRBD1 (5 bases). Germline CDR1 SGDLS, CDR2 YYNGEE. The CDR3 has 13 amino acids. Trimming shortened V by 2 bases and J by 13 bases, and 15 bases separated the two germline ends. The CDR3 DNA reads TGTGCCAGCAGCGTTCGCCCGATTCAGGGACTGTTTTTT. Translated, it gives CASSVRPIQGLFF.

The chain couples TRBV19 to TRBJ2-7, with D uncertain. From germline, CDR1 is LNHDA and CDR2 SQIVND (reference sequence). V lost 4 bases and J 0 bases, leaving 10 bases between the germline ends. The CDR3 runs to 14 residues. The CDR3 DNA follows: TGTGCCAGTAGTAAACCAGGCAGCTCCTACGAGCAGTACTTC. Encoded protein: CASSKPGSSYEQYF.

The V call is TRBV19, the J call TRBJ1-5; TRBD1 matches at 10 bases. The V gene's germline CDR1 is LNHDA and CDR2 SQIVND (reference sequence). The CDR3 runs 13 residues. V was pared by 7 bases and J by 7 bases, with 4 bases of the junction left unmatched. The CDR3 region is CASKGTGVQPQHF. The CDR3, as DNA: TGTGCCAGTAAAGGGACAGGGGTACAGCCCCAGCATTTT.

The chain recombines TRBV7-2 with TRBJ1-2, with a weak D call TRBD1 (5 bases). There are 13 residues in the CDR3. Per germline, CDR1 SGHTA and CDR2 FQGNSA. The V and J ends lost 5 bases and 7 bases respectively, with 14 bases between them. In DNA, the CDR3 is TGTGCCAGCAGCCCCGCAAGGGGCCGTGGCTACACCTTC. Its protein is CASSPARGRGYTF.

The chain recombines TRBV6-6 with TRBJ2-2; 7 nucleotides agree with TRBD2. The V and J ends lost 8 bases and 1 base, in that order; junction bases with no gene match: 1. Per germline, CDR1 MNHNY and CDR2 SVGAGI (reference sequence). The CDR3 consists of 13 residues. The DNA for the CDR3 is TGTGCCAGCGGGGGGGAGAACACCGGGGAGCTGTTTTTT. Translated: CASGGENTGELFF.

The chain carries TRBV4-3 and TRBJ2-3; no clear D. Germline lookup yields CDR1 LGHNA and CDR2 YSLEER. There are 14 residues in the CDR3. Trimming took 0 bases from V and 4 from J, leaving 8 bases between them. The CDR3 DNA reads as TGCGCCAGCAGCCAAGATGAGTTTGCAGATACGCAGTATTTT. Translated, it gives CASSQDEFADTQYF.

The V call is TRBV7-8, the J call TRBJ2-2; 12 nucleotides line up with TRBD2. The J segment lost 6 bases and the V segment lost 1 base, leaving 12 bases of the junction unmatched. CDR3 length equals 19 residues. Germline-derived CDR1 and CDR2 are SGHVS and FQNEAQ. This chain's CDR3 is CASSLVRMLAGGLAGELFF. CDR3 DNA sequence: TGTGCCAGCAGCTTAGTCCGCATGCTAGCGGGGGGGCTCGCCGGGGAGCTGTTTTTT.

The chain uses TRBV9 and TRBJ1-2, with D possibly TRBD1 on 6 matching bases. The CDR3 contains 14 residues. Between the trimmed V and J ends, which lost 3 bases and 4 bases, there was a span of 13 bases. Germline CDR1 reads SGDLS; CDR2 reads YYNGEE. Here the CDR3 DNA reads TGTGCCAGCAGCGGGAGACAGGCTATCTATGGCTACACCTTC. Amino acids: CASSGRQAIYGYTF.